This TCR beta chain was retrieved from a study of regulatory T cells in long-lasting Graves disease. Documented time point: newly diagnosed GD, antithyroid drugs for less than 3 months. PBMC RNA was the source of the TCR library. With EDTA tubes as the receptacles, approximately 10 milliliters of peripheral blood were drawn. Study-level points and caveats: The number of shared public clonotypes was higher in persistent patients (around 2,700) than new patients (more than 850).

The table lists this clonotype with many counts. Its antigen is unidentified. Building of the TCR beta libraries involved iRepertoire HTBI primers and Arm-PCR of CDR3 regions. TCRdb reprocessed the multiplex PCR reads with MiXCR, giving one entry per CDR3 protein. The data contain 680,000 or so distinct CDR3 sequences, about 15% of them singletons. This same sample was also taken into another study, of T cells in Graves' hyperthyroidism and ophthalmopathy.

The sequence was obtained from a woman aged 25 to 39 with Graves disease. The starting material was peripheral blood mononuclear cells (PBMCs), obtained at new diagnosis, from a patient treated with antithyroid drugs.

CDR3 sequence reads: CASSRGGEGRPLHF. DNA for the CDR3: TGTGCCAGCAGTAGAGGAGGGGAAGGAAGACCCCTCCACTTT. The V and J genes are TRBV27 and TRBJ1-6; D is perhaps TRBD1 (5 bases). This CDR3 has 14 amino acids. Germline V lookup: CDR1 MNHEY, CDR2 SMNVEV (reference sequence). Trimming cost V 5 bases and J 12 bases, with 17 bases left between them.